This TCR beta chain was observed in a study of Ad26.COV2.S vaccination and SARS-CoV-2 variants (dated by TCRdb to 2020 to 2023). About the study as a whole: Donors in the vaccine arm were drawn from COV1001, a phase I-IIa trial of Ad26.COV2.S in healthy adults that was multicentre, randomized, double-blind and placebo-controlled. The TCR-sequenced set comprised about 32 samples: some 20 Ad26.COV2.S vaccine recipients, 5 placebo recipients and 8 SARS-CoV-2 convalescent individuals. Participants in the trial were split at random into five groups of five each, receiving low-dose or high-dose Ad26.COV2.S once or twice, or else placebo on both occasions. Investigators did not know the trial group allocation while performing experiments and assessing outcomes. Ad26.COV2.S was administered intramuscularly at a dose of 5x10^10 or 1x10^11 viral particles, either as one shot or as two shots given 56 days apart. TCRbeta repertoire sequencing was used to assess the specificity and breadth of SARS-CoV-2-reactive T cell receptors after Ad26.COV2.S vaccination.

The immunoSEQ Assay was the method used to sequence TCRbeta CDR3 regions. After extraction, genomic DNA underwent amplification by bias-controlled multiplex PCR, followed by high-throughput sequencing. Concerning the study's data processing: Collapsing and filtering of sequences were performed to quantify the absolute abundance of each unique TCRbeta CDR3 region. T cell fraction was estimated by normalization of TCRbeta template counts to usable DNA, with usable DNA being measured through amplification of reference genes present in all nucleated cells. Repertoire TCRs were annotated as SARS-CoV-2-specific when V gene, CDR3 amino acid sequence and J gene were exactly matched to a known reactive TCR set. MIRA supplied the reference SARS-CoV-2 TCR set, which was filtered for enrichment in COVID-19-positive ImmuneCODE repertoires so that public or cross-reactive TCRs were removed. Drawing on the MIRA antigens, annotated TCRs were analysed further at the level of specific ORF or position within ORF. Breadth was defined as annotated unique rearrangements over total unique productive rearrangements; depth was the summed frequency of those rearrangements. Group comparisons of TCR breadth used two-sided Wilcoxon rank-sum tests. TCRdb carries this immuneACCESS record with in-frame sequences only. Its versions omit some clonotypes, under half of them owing to an unresolved V gene in the studies checked, with the rest unexplained. That table gives V, J and clone size, and the DNA gave D and trimming. Recorded for this sample are about 380,000 clones; 83% of them occurred a single time. About 7.4% of the sample lies in the top ten.

The full study reports these points: Compared with placebo recipients, Ad26.COV2.S recipients showed higher spike-specific TCR breadth (P = 0.0014). After vaccination, substantial breadth of spike-specific CD8+ and CD4+ T cell responses was reported. Vaccine and placebo recipients had similar non-spike TCR breadth, a finding consistent with the vaccine containing only spike. According to the authors, total T cell responses may have been underestimated by the TCR breadth and depth analyses. The study was not powered for comparison of responses between vaccine doses or regimens.

The treatment or condition label corresponds to: about 20 received Ad26.COV2.S at low or high dose, single or two shots; several received placebo; per-sample allocation not given. For vaccine and placebo recipients, repertoires were sequenced using samples collected on day 63 after the first injection. Cohort 1b enrolled roughly 25 adults aged 18-55 years at a single site in Boston, USA, between 29 July and 7 August 2020. As a vaccine, Ad26.COV2.S was a replication-incompetent adenovirus type 26 vector that expressed a prefusion-stabilized SARS-CoV-2 spike protein derived from the original Wuhan strain. As to this clone: Its antigen specificity is not known. No base qualities exist here, and no much larger clone lies one base off it.

Here V drops 3 bases and J drops 2 bases, and the junction holds 9 bases not matched to any gene. CDR1 and CDR2 (SGHNT, YYREEE) derive from the germline V gene (reference sequence). From the cysteine up to the phenylalanine, the CDR3 has a length of 18 residues. Only the CDR3 DNA is retained, 54 bases long and in frame from the first base. The rearrangement combines TRBV5-4 with TRBJ2-3; the central 13 bases match TRBD2. This TCR came from a person aged 18-65 years who received the Ad26.COV2.S COVID-19 vaccine or a placebo. The source was peripheral blood, collected in a trial of Ad26.COV2.S vaccine versus placebo. The CDR3 corresponds to CASSYRTSGRPDTDTQYF. The nucleotide sequence reads as follows: TGTGCCAGCAGCTACCGGACTAGCGGGAGACCCGACACAGATACGCAGTATTTT. When the CDR3 is completed using the reference TRBV5-4 and TRBJ2-3 genes on either side, the full variable domain is ETGVTQSPTHLIKTRGQQVTLRCSSQSGHNTVSWYQQALGQGPQFIFQYYREEENGRGNFPPRFSGLQFPNYSSELNVNALELDDSALYLCASSYRTSGRPDTDTQYFGPGTRLTVL.